This TCR beta chain was recorded in a study of T cell responses to AZD1222 COVID-19 vaccine. Study results and limitations: Reportedly, nearly half of unique spike TCRs recognized epitopes outside B.1.351/B.1.1.7 mutations. Clonal diversity was possibly underestimated; the donors were predominantly white British and more often female. At study baseline, merely a handful of AZD1222 recipients were seropositive.

About this clone: Its antigen is not identified.

The data were produced by immunoSEQ multiplex PCR, yet TCRdb's version contains in-frame clones alone and is incomplete. The top ten clones hold more than 3% of a sample with some 130,000 clones, more than 85% of them seen once. The TCR sequence derives from an adult in good health. The sequencing used peripheral blood, collected on day 0 of AZD1222 vaccination.

As DNA, the CDR3 is TGTGCCAGCAAAAGGAGTGAGAACACTGAAGCTTTCTTT. Translation: CASKRSENTEAFF. The chain has TRBV9 and TRBJ1-1; no definite D call. CDR1 and CDR2 from the germline V gene are SGDLS and YYNGEE. V was pared by 6 bases and J by 1 base, with 10 bases between. This CDR3 contains 13 residues.